These T cell receptor beta chains were read from a single sample in a study of T cells expressing NK-cell markers. TCRdb reprocessed the 5' RACE reads, keeping one entry per CDR3 protein, no DNA. In all, the sample yields approximately 420,000 distinct CDR3 sequences. The sample comprised blood T cells: a sorted CD56 or NKG2C T cell subset, CD4+ or CD8+ T cells, or bulk PBMC T cells (not recorded which). The receptor set was obtained from a woman in her fifties or sixties in good health. The CDR3 runs from the conserved cysteine through the conserved F or W.

CDR3 | J | V
CASSQDLSASRNEQFF | TRBJ2-1 | TRBV14
CASSFGTGPMNTEAFF | TRBJ1-1 | TRBV18
CASSPHRDGPFGYTF | TRBJ1-2 | TRBV12-3/TRBV12-4
CASSYQIGGAQETQYF | TRBJ2-5 | TRBV6-6
CSASGTLNNEQFF | TRBJ2-1 | TRBV20-1
CASSYGTRGQPQHF | TRBJ1-5 | TRBV6-2/TRBV6-3
CASSLRGVVQPQHF | TRBJ1-5 | TRBV7-2
CASRITGDFAGELFF | TRBJ2-2 | TRBV5-1
CASSQPPGSGGQETQYF | TRBJ2-5 | TRBV4-1
CASSPKGGAGTGELFF | TRBJ2-2 | TRBV12-3/TRBV12-4
CASSRSLSGNTGELFF | TRBJ2-2 | TRBV3-1
CSVSLAGVGTGELFF | TRBJ2-2 | TRBV29-1
CAISLLGGDNEQFF | TRBJ2-1 | TRBV10-3
CASSEWGYGEQYF | TRBJ2-7 | TRBV2
CSVTSGSSYTDTQYF | TRBJ2-3 | TRBV29-1
CASSPPIGRPKQETQYF | TRBJ2-5 | TRBV18
CAWSPDRVDYGYTF | TRBJ1-2 | TRBV30
CASSLRAGGDRSQETQYF | TRBJ2-5 | TRBV12-3/TRBV12-4
CASSLDRGMRAEAFF | TRBJ1-1 | TRBV5-1
CSARVFLGWTQYF | TRBJ2-5 | TRBV20-1
CSARPPTGRESEQFF | TRBJ2-1 | TRBV20-1
CASRGPGGAEAFF | TRBJ1-1 | TRBV6-4
CASSSELGGPYEQYF | TRBJ2-7 | TRBV7-9
CASSLRTETGELFF | TRBJ2-2 | TRBV7-3
CASSKAETQYF | TRBJ2-5 | TRBV7-2
CSAMANGELFF | TRBJ2-2 | TRBV20-1
CASTLSGGMNTEAFF | TRBJ1-1 | TRBV7-6
CASSTGTTDTQYF | TRBJ2-3 | TRBV10-2
CASSRARDSRSMNTEAFF | TRBJ1-1 | TRBV19
CASSPGVSSYNEQFF | TRBJ2-1 | TRBV5-5
CASIKSGRLTDTQYF | TRBJ2-3 | TRBV11-2
CASSLPLEREQFF | TRBJ2-1 | TRBV7-9
CASSNLAGGPVNTQYF | TRBJ2-3 | TRBV12-3/TRBV12-4
CSVEPTGLGRFYEQYF | TRBJ2-7 | TRBV29-1
CASSFLGGTEDTQYF | TRBJ2-3 | TRBV27
CASSQVGRLGGDEQFF | TRBJ2-1 | TRBV3-1
CASSPDGTGNTEAFF | TRBJ1-1 | TRBV4-1
CASSLSPGRADTQYF | TRBJ2-3 | TRBV12-3/TRBV12-4
CSAPGILYNEQFF | TRBJ2-1 | TRBV20-1
CSARPPGQGKVVAGELFF | TRBJ2-2 | TRBV20-1
CATGSPGELFF | TRBJ2-2 | TRBV24-1
CASSLGSSGSSGELFF | TRBJ2-2 | TRBV7-6
CASRVYRQDTQYF | TRBJ2-3 | TRBV5-1
CASSRGLAGVLSYNEQFF | TRBJ2-1 | TRBV4-1
CASSIAGPHEQYF | TRBJ2-7 | TRBV19
CASSRAARTDTQYF | TRBJ2-3 | TRBV7-9
CASHMVRASTDTQYF | TRBJ2-3 | TRBV5-1
CASRANSPLHF | TRBJ1-6 | TRBV6-5
CASGHGGRGGYTF | TRBJ1-2 | TRBV12-3/TRBV12-4
CASSPMVREGIEAFF | TRBJ1-1 | TRBV5-1
CSVGAGVSNEQFF | TRBJ2-1 | TRBV29-1
CASSPFLAGPYNEQFF | TRBJ2-1 | TRBV3-1
CSASLAGVLYEQYF | TRBJ2-7 | TRBV20-1
CAWSVLVGTGGIMNTEAFF | TRBJ1-1 | TRBV30
CASSLDRRNIQYF | TRBJ2-4 | TRBV7-8
CASSLGLAPYNEQFF | TRBJ2-1 | TRBV27
CASSGGSGDNEQFF | TRBJ2-1 | TRBV10-1
CASRGTDTQYF | TRBJ2-3 | TRBV6-5
CASSLAAVYNEQFF | TRBJ2-1 | TRBV7-9